Presented here are 22 T cell receptor beta chains from one specimen sequenced in a study of T cell changes during pregnancy in multiple sclerosis. Method: immunoSEQ multiplex PCR; TCRdb's copy keeps in-frame clones and lacks some. The sample shows approximately 60,000 clones, about 91% of them seen only once. The specimen was CD4+ T cells from peripheral blood mononuclear cells, collected in the second trimester of pregnancy. The receptors here all came from a female donor with multiple sclerosis, enrolled in a pregnancy study.

V usage is TRBV7-9 and J usage is TRBJ2-1, with TRBD2 identical over 8 bases. The germline CDR1 and CDR2 sequences are SEHNR and FQNEAQ (reference sequence). The CDR3 contains 13 residues. V was pared by 4 bases and J by 10 bases, with 6 bases of the junction left unmatched. The CDR3 sequence: CASSSGTRDEQFF. The CDR3 nucleotides read TGTGCCAGCAGCTCCGGGACTAGGGACGAGCAGTTCTTC.

The rearrangement links TRBV7-9 to TRBJ1-4, with D unresolved. The germline CDR1 and CDR2 sequences are SEHNR and FQNEAQ (reference sequence). Trimming pared 2 bases from V and 4 bases from J, leaving 11 bases between. This CDR3 comprises 15 residues. The CDR3 here is CASSLFKERNEKLFF. CDR3 DNA: TGTGCCAGCAGCTTATTTAAGGAGCGTAATGAAAAACTGTTTTTT.

This clone has a single count. The V call is TRBV5-5, the J call TRBJ1-2; D unclear. The length of the CDR3 is 13 residues. Trimming pared 2 bases from V and 2 bases from J, leaving 7 bases between. Germline CDR1 reads SGHKS; CDR2 reads YYEKEE (reference sequence). DNA of the CDR3: TGTGCCAGCAGCTTTTCAGTGAACTATGGCTACACCTTC. It codes for CASSFSVNYGYTF.

This clone was counted a single time. The chain links TRBV6-1 to TRBJ2-3; 8 positions match TRBD2. CDR3 size: 15 residues. With 7 bases clipped from V and 6 bases from J, the junction kept 12 bases outside the gene matches. CDR1 is MNHNS and CDR2 is SASEGT in the germline V gene. The CDR3 DNA reads TGTGCCAGCATACTCGGGTTGGCGGGGGGCGATACGCAGTATTTT. It yields the protein CASILGLAGGDTQYF.

The chain is built from TRBV18 and TRBJ1-4; 9 bases align to TRBD1. Germline V gives CDR1 KGHSH, CDR2 LQKENI. The length of the CDR3 is 15 residues. V trimming: 6 bases; J trimming: 1 base; junction bases outside the gene matches: 3. The CDR3 region is CASSTDRGTNEKLFF. CDR3 DNA: TGTGCCAGCTCGACGGACAGGGGAACTAATGAAAAACTGTTTTTT.

This clone was picked up one time. Other DNA sequences in this sample translate to the same CDR3. This chain uses TRBV5-1 with TRBJ2-7; D is perhaps TRBD1 (6 bases). In germline, CDR1 is SGHRS, CDR2 YFSETQ. The germline V and J ends were trimmed by 4 bases and 0 bases, with 11 bases remaining between them. CDR3 size: 14 residues. In DNA form, the CDR3 reads TGCGCCAGCAGCCAACAGGGTTCCTCCTACGAGCAGTACTTC. Its translation: CASSQQGSSYEQYF.

Here the CDR3 reads CATGRGGRYTETQYF. CDR3 in DNA: TGTGCCACCGGCAGGGGCGGGAGGTATACAGAGACCCAGTACTTC. This chain links TRBV6-5 with TRBJ2-5, with 8 bases identical to TRBD2. The CDR3 is 15 residues long. Germline V CDR1 and CDR2: MNHEY, SVGAGI. V shed 10 bases, J shed 4 bases, and the junction held 14 bases outside the gene matches.

This chain uses TRBV4-2 with TRBJ2-5; D unresolved. Near its end, the DNA agrees better with TRBJ2-7, so the J call may be wrong. The CDR3 extends over 14 amino acids. Germline V CDR1 and CDR2: LGHNA, YNFKEQ. The CDR3 spells CASSQDSSSYEQYF. The CDR3 nucleotides read TGTGCCAGCAGCCAAGACTCATCCTCCTACGAGCAGTACTTC.

This clone was seen more than once but under ten times. The gene calls are TRBV5-1 and TRBJ1-1; D perhaps matches TRBD1 (5 bases). V was trimmed by 0 bases and J by 7 bases, leaving 16 bases between them. This CDR3 has 15 residues. CDR1 and CDR2 (germline): SGHRS, YFSETQ. CDR3 in DNA: TGCGCCAGCAGCTTGGGGGGACGGACTACCGGTGAAGCTTTCTTT. Translating it yields CASSLGGRTTGEAFF.

The rearrangement links TRBV6-5 to TRBJ2-1, with 7 bases matching TRBD1. The CDR3 length is 15 residues. CDR1 is MNHEY, CDR2 SVGAGI, per germline. V shed 6 bases, J shed 2 bases, and the junction held 7 bases outside the gene matches. This chain's CDR3 is CASRVTGVPYNEQFF. CDR3 bases: TGTGCCAGCAGGGTAACAGGGGTTCCCTACAATGAGCAGTTCTTC.

The CDR3 is CASSAHQGRAEAFF. DNA of the CDR3: TGTGCCAGCAGCGCCCACCAGGGAAGGGCGGAAGCTTTCTTT. V and J are TRBV28 and TRBJ1-1; weak D call: TRBD1 (5 bases). The CDR3 is 14 residues long. Germline CDR1 reads MDHEN; CDR2 reads SYDVKM. Trimming cost V 6 bases and J 8 bases, with 19 bases left between them.

The chain joins TRBV7-3 to TRBJ1-2, with D unresolved. The CDR3 length is 13 residues. Germline loops: CDR1 SGHTA, CDR2 FQGTGA. Trimming removed 2 bases at V and 4 bases at J, with 8 bases between. CDR3 nucleotides: TGTGCCAGCAGCTTAGGCGGTGGCTATGGCTACACCTTC. This codes for CASSLGGGYGYTF.

The rearrangement joins TRBV30 to TRBJ2-3; 14 bases agree with TRBD2. This CDR3 spans 16 amino acids. Trimming took 3 bases from V and 6 from J; bases not matched to a gene: 8. Germline loops: CDR1 GTSNPN, CDR2 SVGIG (reference sequence). The CDR3, as DNA: TGTGCCTGGAGCCTCGGGACTAGCGGGAGAGCGGATACGCAGTATTTT. It specifies CAWSLGTSGRADTQYF. The full variable domain, rest sourced from reference TRBV30 and TRBJ2-3, is SQTIHQWPATLVQPVGSPLSLECTVEGTSNPNLYWYRQAAGRGLQLLFYSVGIGQISSEVPQNLSASRPQDRQFILSSKKLLLSDSGFYLCAWSLGTSGRADTQYFGPGTRLTVL.

The chain uses TRBV4-2 and TRBJ1-6; 9 bases agree with TRBD1. Germline V gene lookup returns CDR1 LGHNA and CDR2 YNFKEQ. V lost 0 bases, J lost 9 bases, and 6 bases stayed unmatched. The CDR3 extends over 16 amino acids. The CDR3 region is CASSQDAQGASSPLHF. The CDR3 nucleotides read TGTGCCAGCAGCCAAGATGCACAGGGGGCTTCTTCACCCCTCCACTTT.

The rearrangement links TRBV5-6 to TRBJ1-1; no definite D call. The CDR3 is made up of 14 amino acids. Looked up from germline, CDR1 is SGHDT and CDR2 is YYEEEE. Trimming took 4 bases from V and 0 from J, leaving 10 bases between them. CDR3 loop: CASSPRGVNTEAFF. The CDR3 nucleotides read TGTGCCAGCAGCCCCCGCGGTGTGAACACTGAAGCTTTCTTT.

This chain uses TRBV7-3 with TRBJ2-1, with 9 bases fitting TRBD1. The V gene end was trimmed by 4 bases and the J gene end by 5 bases; junction bases not matched to a gene: 9. The CDR3 has 16 residues. The germline V gene has CDR1 SGHTA and CDR2 FQGTGA. The CDR3 sequence is CASSSLTGQGNNEQFF. In DNA form, the CDR3 reads TGTGCCAGCAGCTCGCTAACAGGACAGGGGAACAATGAGCAGTTCTTC.

The V gene is TRBV30, the J gene TRBJ2-2, with TRBD2 matching over 9 bases. This CDR3 spans 15 amino acids. V was pared by 0 bases and J by 6 bases, with 5 bases of the junction left unmatched. CDR1 GTSNPN and CDR2 SVGIG come from the germline V gene (reference sequence). The CDR3 loop reads CAWSVGTSFAGELFF. The CDR3 DNA is TGTGCCTGGAGTGTAGGGACTAGCTTCGCCGGGGAGCTGTTTTTT.

The chain uses TRBV5-5 and TRBJ2-3; 9 nucleotides match TRBD1. V lost 1 base to trimming and J lost 1 base; unmatched junction nucleotides: 7. The CDR3 consists of 17 residues. Germline CDR1 is SGHKS and CDR2 is YYEKEE (reference sequence). DNA of the CDR3: TGTGCCAGCAGCTTGCATGCGACAGGGGGACGCACAGATACGCAGTATTTT. Its protein product is CASSLHATGGRTDTQYF. The whole variable domain, remainder taken from reference TRBV5-5 and TRBJ2-3, is DAGVTQSPTHLIKTRGQQVTLRCSPISGHKSVSWYQQVLGQGPQFIFQYYEKEERGRGNFPDRFSARQFPNYSSELNVNALLLGDSALYLCASSLHATGGRTDTQYFGPGTRLTVL.

The chain employs TRBV2 and TRBJ1-1, with TRBD1 matching 7 bases. Trimming at V came to 4 bases and at J to 4 bases, leaving 9 bases not matched to a gene. The CDR3 has 15 amino acids. Per the germline V gene, CDR1 is SNHLY and CDR2 is FYNNEI. The CDR3 loop reads CASSASAGGGTEAFF. CDR3 in DNA: TGTGCCAGCAGTGCCTCGGCAGGGGGAGGCACTGAAGCTTTCTTT.

The V call is TRBV6-1, the J call TRBJ2-7; 7 nucleotides line up with TRBD1. CDR1 is MNHNS, CDR2 SASEGT, per germline. V gave up 8 bases and J gave up 3 bases; unmatched junction bases: 4. This CDR3 has 12 amino acids. As DNA, the CDR3 is TGTGCCAGCGAAGGGGACAGCTACGAGCAGTACTTC. As protein: CASEGDSYEQYF.

The V call is TRBV6-6, the J call TRBJ2-1, with 12 bases that match TRBD2. The CDR3 is 16 amino acids. V was clipped by 6 bases and J by 5 bases; unmatched bases: 8. Germline lookup yields CDR1 MNHNY and CDR2 SVGAGI (reference sequence). CDR3 DNA: TGTGCCAGCAGAAGAGAGACTAGCGGGAGCAACAATGAGCAGTTCTTC. This codes for CASRRETSGSNNEQFF.

V gene TRBV6-5 combines with J gene TRBJ2-1; tentatively, D is TRBD2 (5 bases). There are 16 residues in the CDR3. Trimming removed 0 bases at V and 5 bases at J, with 14 bases between. Germline CDR1 MNHEY, CDR2 SVGAGI. CDR3 in DNA: TGTGCCAGCAGTTACTCGAGGGTCTTTAGAGACAATGAGCAGTTCTTC. It encodes CASSYSRVFRDNEQFF.